The 26 T cell receptor beta chains in this list originate from one sample, sequenced in a study of post-analysis software for immune sequencing data. The TCR beta cDNA libraries carried unique molecular identifiers. TCRdb passed the PCR reads through MiXCR, listing each CDR3 protein once. The sample shows about 400,000 distinct CDR3 sequences, approximately 38% of them seen only once. General study findings and limits: In patients, TRBV5-6, TRBV5-1 and TRBV20-1 belonged to five TRBV segments found more frequently than in controls.

The antigens for these receptors are not known. Specimen: blood. The source is a girl aged 10-17 years with multiple sclerosis.

A few counts support this clonotype. The V and J genes are TRBV5-1 and TRBJ1-4; D not resolved. From germline, CDR1 is SGHRS and CDR2 YFSETQ. The CDR3 is 17 residues long. V lost 4 bases, J lost 0 bases, and 16 bases lay in between. CDR3 amino acids: CASSPLGFQATNEKLFF. In DNA, the CDR3 is TGCGCCAGCAGCCCTTTAGGCTTCCAGGCAACTAATGAAAAACTGTTTTTT.

The chain joins TRBV7-8 to TRBJ2-5, with D perhaps matching TRBD1 or TRBD2 (5 bases each). V lost 3 bases to trimming and J lost 4 bases, with 18 bases between them. Germline CDR1 and CDR2: SGHVS and FQNEAQ. The CDR3 totals 16 residues. CDR3 loop: CASSFEPSRDLETQYF. The CDR3 DNA sequence: TGTGCCAGCAGCTTCGAACCTAGCAGGGATCTAGAGACCCAGTACTTC.

The gene calls are TRBV7-7 and TRBJ1-2; the D is unclear. This CDR3 comprises 16 residues. Germline V gene lookup returns CDR1 SSHAT and CDR2 FNYEAQ (reference sequence). The ends were cut back, 5 bases at V and 4 bases at J, with 20 bases in the middle. CDR3 region: CASSRKPSDGTYGYTF. In nucleotides, the CDR3 is TGTGCCAGCAGCCGAAAGCCCTCGGATGGCACCTATGGCTACACCTTC.

This clonotype turned up a few times. V is TRBV4-2 and J is TRBJ1-1, with 7 bases aligning to TRBD1. V trimming: 4 bases; J trimming: 5 bases; junction bases outside the gene matches: 13. The CDR3 consists of 16 residues. The V gene's germline CDR1 is LGHNA and CDR2 YNFKEQ. The CDR3 DNA sequence: TGTGCCAGCAGCCCGACCCAGACAGGGCGGGGGACTGAAGCTTTCTTT. Protein sequence: CASSPTQTGRGTEAFF.

This rearrangement joins TRBV5-1 to TRBJ1-5; D is ambiguous. Germline CDR1 SGHRS, CDR2 YFSETQ. V was trimmed by 0 bases and J by 2 bases, leaving 9 bases between them. The CDR3 spans 15 residues. In nucleotides, the CDR3 is TGCGCCAGCAGCTTGGGAGGAAGGGGCAATCAGCCCCAGCATTTT. Its translation: CASSLGGRGNQPQHF.

V and J are TRBV20-1 and TRBJ2-5; 7 nucleotides align to TRBD2. The J segment lost 3 bases and the V segment lost 1 base, leaving 5 bases of the junction unmatched. Germline CDR1 DFQATT, CDR2 SNEGSKA (reference sequence). There are 14 residues in the CDR3. This chain's CDR3 is CSARVPGLKETQYF. The CDR3 DNA reads TGCAGTGCTAGAGTACCGGGACTAAAAGAGACCCAGTACTTC.

Concerning this clonotype: Sequence at one end of the junction differs from germline and may be a read error. V usage is TRBV18 and J usage is TRBJ1-6; possible D gene TRBD1, 6 bases. Germline CDR1 is KGHSH and CDR2 is LQKENI. This CDR3 spans 15 amino acids. CDR3 in amino acids: CASSPLDSHNSPLHF. Here the CDR3 DNA reads TGTGCCAGCTCACCTCTGGACAGCCATAATTCACCCCTCCACTTC.

The rearrangement links TRBV6-5 to TRBJ1-2, with D perhaps TRBD1 (5 bases). The ends were cut back, 0 bases at V and 8 bases at J, with 28 bases in the middle. This CDR3 spans 19 amino acids. Per the germline V gene, CDR1 is MNHEY and CDR2 is SVGAGI. CDR3 residues: CASSYSSLGGAGPTRGYTF. The CDR3 DNA sequence: TGTGCCAGCAGTTACTCATCCCTGGGAGGGGCAGGGCCCACCCGAGGCTACACCTTC.

This clonotype was detected only a few times. One end of the junction does not line up with germline, which may come from a read error. The rearrangement links TRBV6-5 to TRBJ2-1; D ambiguous. Germline V lookup: CDR1 MNHEY, CDR2 SVGAGI. CDR3 size: 15 residues. CDR3 bases: TGTGCCAGCGGTTACTCAGGACGCTCCTACAATGAGCAGTTCTTC. Protein: CASGYSGRSYNEQFF.

This clonotype was counted a few times. Here the CDR3 reads CASSQDGRGDYEQYF. In DNA, the CDR3 is TGCGCCAGCAGCCAAGATGGTAGGGGGGACTACGAGCAGTACTTC. This chain links TRBV4-3 with TRBJ2-7; D possibly uses TRBD1 or TRBD2 (6 bases each). V was cut by 0 bases and J by 3 bases, with 12 bases left in between. The CDR3 has 15 residues. Germline V gene lookup returns CDR1 LGHNA and CDR2 YSLEER.

V and J are TRBV5-1 and TRBJ2-7; D gene uncertain. CDR1 is SGHRS and CDR2 is YFSETQ in the germline V gene. The CDR3 runs to 15 residues. Trimming pared 0 bases from V and 0 bases from J, leaving 10 bases between. The CDR3 nucleotides are TGCGCCAGCAGCTTGGCTTGGGATAGCTCCTACGAGCAGTACTTC. This codes for CASSLAWDSSYEQYF. Full variable domain (missing parts from reference TRBV5-1 and TRBJ2-7): KAGVTQTPRYLIKTRGQQVTLSCSPISGHRSVSWYQQTPGQGLQFLFEYFSETQRNKGNFPGRFSGRQFSNSRSEMNVSTLELGDSALYLCASSLAWDSSYEQYFGPGTRLTVT.

Comments on this clonotype: Germline and junction disagree at one end, which may indicate a read error. The rearrangement uses TRBV5-1 and TRBJ2-5, with unresolved D. This CDR3 contains 14 residues. Germline CDR1 is SGHRS and CDR2 is YFSETQ. The CDR3 coding sequence is TGCGCCAGCAGCTTGGGACGGAACCAAGCGACCCAGTACTTC. Residues: CASSLGRNQATQYF.

This clonotype occurred once. V is TRBV6-1 and J is TRBJ1-5; possibly TRBD1 for D (6 bases). Germline lookup yields CDR1 MNHNS and CDR2 SASEGT. Deletions cut 1 base from V and 6 bases from J, with 13 bases between. There are 15 residues in the CDR3. The CDR3 protein is CASSEDMGARQPQHF. The DNA for the CDR3 is TGTGCCAGCAGTGAAGACATGGGGGCACGTCAGCCCCAGCATTTT.

Turning to this clonotype: Relative to the germline gene, one junction end is altered; a read error may explain this. This chain connects TRBV7-9 to TRBJ2-5; 8 bases map to TRBD1. The J call is uncertain, as TRBJ2-7 better fits the DNA end. The CDR3 consists of 15 residues. From germline, CDR1 is SEHNR and CDR2 FQNEAQ (reference sequence). CDR3 protein: CAGSSILTGDYEQYF. For the CDR3, the DNA is TGTGCCGGCAGCTCTATACTGACAGGGGACTACGAGCAGTACTTC.

The V call is TRBV12-3 or TRBV12-4, the J call TRBJ1-2; D perhaps matches TRBD1 (5 bases). With 4 bases removed from V and 4 bases from J, the gap between germline ends came to 10 bases. The CDR3 is 13 residues long. CDR3 DNA sequence: TGTGCCAGCAGTTCCGGGGACGGCTATGGCTACACCTTC. Amino acid sequence: CASSSGDGYGYTF.

The table lists this clonotype with many counts. The rearrangement uses TRBV7-8 and TRBJ2-7, with D possibly matching TRBD2 (5 bases). The V gene's germline CDR1 is SGHVS and CDR2 FQNEAQ. V lost 5 bases and J 0 bases, leaving 11 bases between the germline ends. This CDR3 region has 14 residues. As DNA, the CDR3 is TGTGCCAGCAGCCCCCGCGGAGGCTCCTACGAGCAGTACTTC. Encoded protein: CASSPRGGSYEQYF.

The chain employs TRBV29-1 and TRBJ2-1; TRBD1 matches at 12 bases. Germline loops: CDR1 SQVTM, CDR2 ANQGSEA. The V segment lost 4 bases and the J segment 6 bases; nucleotides outside the gene matches: 4. The CDR3 covers 14 residues. The CDR3 DNA reads as TGCAGCGTTGTGGGGACAGGGGGCCCCAATGAGCAGTTCTTC. Translated, it gives CSVVGTGGPNEQFF.

This clonotype was seen more than once but under ten times. The rearrangement uses TRBV20-1 and TRBJ1-5; the match to TRBD1 covers 9 bases. This CDR3 is 15 amino acids long. The trim removed 5 bases at V and 7 bases at J, leaving 12 bases unmatched. The germline V gene has CDR1 DFQATT and CDR2 SNEGSKA (reference sequence). Here the CDR3 reads CSARKPGQGSQPQHF. CDR3 coding DNA: TGCAGTGCTCGGAAGCCGGGACAGGGATCGCAGCCCCAGCATTTT.

The sample holds a few counts of this clonotype. V usage is TRBV5-1 and J usage is TRBJ2-4; TRBD1 matches at 8 bases. With 6 bases clipped from V and 8 bases from J, the junction kept 7 bases outside the gene matches. The CDR3 covers 13 residues. Germline values: CDR1 SGHRS, CDR2 YFSETQ. In DNA form, the CDR3 reads TGCGCCAGCACCTCCACAGGGGGATACATTCAGTACTTC. The encoded protein is CASTSTGGYIQYF.

The V and J genes are TRBV6-5 and TRBJ1-1; D is possibly TRBD1 (5 bases). V lost 0 bases and J lost 1, with 6 bases in between. The CDR3 consists of 14 residues. Germline V gives CDR1 MNHEY, CDR2 SVGAGI. CDR3 nucleotides: TGTGCCAGCAGTTACTCACAGGAGAACACTGAAGCTTTCTTT. Translated, it gives CASSYSQENTEAFF.

The genes are TRBV7-9 and TRBJ2-7; no clear D. Per the germline V gene, CDR1 is SEHNR and CDR2 is FQNEAQ (reference sequence). V gave up 1 base and J gave up 0 bases, with 10 bases separating them. The length of the CDR3 is 15 residues. CDR3 loop: CASSLVQVASYEQYF. For the CDR3, the DNA is TGTGCCAGCAGCTTAGTCCAGGTAGCCTCCTACGAGCAGTACTTC.

This clonotype showed up just a few times. The chain combines TRBV29-1 with TRBJ1-2, with unresolved D. CDR1 is SQVTM and CDR2 is ANQGSEA in the germline V gene. This CDR3 is 11 amino acids long. Trimming removed 6 bases at V and 8 bases at J, with 13 bases between. In DNA, the CDR3 is TGCAGCGTACCGGACGGGTGGGGCTACACCTTC. Translated: CSVPDGWGYTF.

With regard to this clonotype: One end of the junction does not line up with germline, which may come from a read error. V usage is TRBV12-3 or TRBV12-4 and J usage is TRBJ1-2; D is undetermined. The CDR3 extends over 12 amino acids. CDR3 in amino acids: CASSLGGGGYTF. CDR3 nucleotide sequence: TGCGCCAGCAGTCTAGGAGGAGGGGGCTACACCTTC.

In this sample, this clonotype turned up a few times. The chain carries TRBV20-1 and TRBJ2-6; D gene ambiguous. CDR3 size: 14 residues. The V and J ends lost 0 bases and 4 bases respectively, with 7 bases between them. Looked up from germline, CDR1 is DFQATT and CDR2 is SNEGSKA (reference sequence). In nucleotides, the CDR3 is TGCAGTGCTAGAGATCTCGCCGGGGCCAACGTCCTGACTTTC. Translating it yields CSARDLAGANVLTF.

About this clonotype: With a much larger clone just one base away, this may be a read error. The genes are TRBV7-2 and TRBJ2-5; D gene unclear. The CDR3 loop spans 14 amino acids. The V end lost 5 bases, the J end lost 5 bases, and 15 bases lay between the germline ends. Per germline, CDR1 SGHTA and CDR2 FQGNSA. DNA for the CDR3: TGTGCCAGCAGCAATTACCGGGCCAATGAGACCCAGTACTTC. It translates to CASSNYRANETQYF.

This clonotype is a singleton in its sample. The V call is TRBV20-1, the J call TRBJ1-1; 8 nucleotides agree with TRBD1. CDR3 size: 14 residues. V dropped 2 bases and J dropped 4; count of bases not matched to a gene: 6. Germline-derived CDR1 and CDR2 are DFQATT and SNEGSKA (reference sequence). The CDR3 bases are TGCAGTGCTAGACCTTTTACAGGGGGCACTGAAGCTTTCTTT. Residues: CSARPFTGGTEAFF.